This T cell receptor beta chain stems from a study of blood T cell repertoires in COVID-19. The method was immunoSEQ multiplex PCR; TCRdb's version includes in-frame clones alone and lacks a portion of them. The table shows approximately 100,000 clones, with around 85% occurring only once. The length of the CDR3 is 14 residues. In germline, CDR1 is SGHRS, CDR2 YFSETQ. V lost 4 bases to trimming and J lost 5 bases, with 15 bases between them. Sequences were obtained from PBMCs or T cells enriched from blood (not recorded which). This sequence originates from a woman between 45 and 65 years old who had recovered from COVID-19. The chain joins TRBV5-1 to TRBJ2-5; possibly TRBD2 for D (7 bases). This CDR3 reads CASSAGASQETQYF. The CDR3 nucleotides are TGCGCCAGCAGCGCGGGGGCTAGCCAGGAGACCCAGTACTTC.